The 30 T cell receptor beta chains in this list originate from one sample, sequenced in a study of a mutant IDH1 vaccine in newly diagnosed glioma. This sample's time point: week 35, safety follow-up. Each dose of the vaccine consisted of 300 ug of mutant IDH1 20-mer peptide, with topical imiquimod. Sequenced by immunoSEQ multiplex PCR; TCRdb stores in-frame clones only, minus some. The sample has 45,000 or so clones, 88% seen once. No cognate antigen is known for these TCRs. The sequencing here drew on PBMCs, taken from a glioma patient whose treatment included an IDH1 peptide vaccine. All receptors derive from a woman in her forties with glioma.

The CDR3 sequence: CASSELGQGIEAFF. The CDR3 DNA sequence: TGTGCCAGCAGTGAATTGGGGCAGGGGATTGAAGCTTTCTTT. The chain combines TRBV2 with TRBJ1-1, with D possibly being TRBD1 (6 bases). Germline CDR1 reads SNHLY; CDR2 reads FYNNEI. The ends were cut back, 2 bases at V and 7 bases at J, with 14 bases in the middle. The length of the CDR3 is 14 residues.

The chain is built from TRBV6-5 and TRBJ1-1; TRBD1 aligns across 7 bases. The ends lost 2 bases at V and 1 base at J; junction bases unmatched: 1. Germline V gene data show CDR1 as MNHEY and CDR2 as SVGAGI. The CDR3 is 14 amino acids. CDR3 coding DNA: TGTGCCAGCAGTTACAGGGGGCAGAACACTGAAGCTTTCTTT. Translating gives CASSYRGQNTEAFF.

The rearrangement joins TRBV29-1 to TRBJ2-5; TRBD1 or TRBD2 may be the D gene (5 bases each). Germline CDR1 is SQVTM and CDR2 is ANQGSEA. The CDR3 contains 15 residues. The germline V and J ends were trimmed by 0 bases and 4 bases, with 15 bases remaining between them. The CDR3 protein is CSVEEPEGPIETQYF. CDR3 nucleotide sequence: TGCAGCGTTGAAGAGCCCGAGGGGCCGATAGAGACCCAGTACTTC. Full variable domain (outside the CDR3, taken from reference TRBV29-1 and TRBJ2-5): SAVISQKPSRDICQRGTSLTIQCQVDSQVTMMFWYRQQPGQSLTLIATANQGSEATYESGFVIDKFPISRPNLTFSTLTVSNMSPEDSSIYLCSVEEPEGPIETQYFGPGTRLLVL.

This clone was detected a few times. The chain's CDR3 is CASSSDRERTEAFF. CDR3 bases: TGTGCCAGCAGTTCCGACAGGGAGAGAACTGAAGCTTTCTTT. The chain is built from TRBV5-6 and TRBJ1-1; 7 bases agree with TRBD1. CDR3 length: 14 amino acids. CDR1 and CDR2 (germline): SGHDT, YYEEEE. With 5 bases clipped from V and 5 bases from J, the junction kept 9 bases outside the gene matches.

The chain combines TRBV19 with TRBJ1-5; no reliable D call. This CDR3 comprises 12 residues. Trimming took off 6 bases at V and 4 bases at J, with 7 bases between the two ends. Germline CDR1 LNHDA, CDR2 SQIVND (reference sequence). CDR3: CASSRLNQPQHF. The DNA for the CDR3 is TGTGCCAGTAGCCGCCTAAATCAGCCCCAGCATTTT.

The CDR3 coding sequence is TGTGCCAGCAGCTTTTTATTGACCGGGGAGCTGTTTTTT. Its translation is CASSFLLTGELFF. This chain uses TRBV7-2 with TRBJ2-2; D is undetermined. Between the trimmed V and J ends, which lost 3 bases and 5 bases, there was a span of 7 bases. CDR3 length equals 13 residues. Germline V gene lookup returns CDR1 SGHTA and CDR2 FQGNSA.

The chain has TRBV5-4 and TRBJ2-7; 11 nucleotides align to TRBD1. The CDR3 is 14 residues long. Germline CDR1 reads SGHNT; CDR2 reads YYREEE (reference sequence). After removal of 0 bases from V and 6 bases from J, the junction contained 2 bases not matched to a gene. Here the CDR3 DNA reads TGTGCCAGCAGCTTGGCGGACAGGGGGCGCGAGCAGTACTTC. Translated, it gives CASSLADRGREQYF.

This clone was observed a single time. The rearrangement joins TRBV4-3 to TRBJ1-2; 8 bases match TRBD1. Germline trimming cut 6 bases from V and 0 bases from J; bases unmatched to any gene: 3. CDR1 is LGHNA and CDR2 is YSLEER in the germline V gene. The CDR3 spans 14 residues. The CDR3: CASRPGQANYGYTF. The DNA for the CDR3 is TGCGCCAGCAGGCCGGGACAGGCTAACTATGGCTACACCTTC.

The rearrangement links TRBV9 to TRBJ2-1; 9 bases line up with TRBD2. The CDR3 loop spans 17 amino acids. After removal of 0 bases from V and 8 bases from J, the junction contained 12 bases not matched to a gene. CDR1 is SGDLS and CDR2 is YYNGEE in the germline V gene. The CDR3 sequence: CASSVEGGGTSFDEQFF. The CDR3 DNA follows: TGTGCCAGCAGCGTAGAGGGGGGCGGGACTAGCTTCGATGAGCAGTTCTTC.

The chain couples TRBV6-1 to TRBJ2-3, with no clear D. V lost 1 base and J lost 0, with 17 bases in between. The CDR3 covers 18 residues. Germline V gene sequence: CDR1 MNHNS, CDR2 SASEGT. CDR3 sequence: CASSEDRAAGSSTDTQYF. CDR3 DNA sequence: TGTGCCAGCAGTGAAGACCGGGCAGCCGGCTCAAGCACAGATACGCAGTATTTT.

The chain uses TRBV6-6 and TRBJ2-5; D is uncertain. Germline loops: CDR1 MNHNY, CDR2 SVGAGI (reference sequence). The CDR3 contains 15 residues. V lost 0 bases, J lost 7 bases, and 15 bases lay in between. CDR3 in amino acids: CASSYSTTAIGTQYF. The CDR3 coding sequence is TGTGCCAGCAGTTACTCGACCACCGCTATTGGGACCCAGTACTTC.

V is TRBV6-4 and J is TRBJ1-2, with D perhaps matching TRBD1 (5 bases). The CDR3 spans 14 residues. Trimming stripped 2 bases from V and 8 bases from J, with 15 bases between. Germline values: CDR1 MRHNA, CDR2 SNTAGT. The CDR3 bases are TGTGCCAGCAGTGACCTTGGGGCAGGGTCCGGCTACACCTTC. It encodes CASSDLGAGSGYTF.

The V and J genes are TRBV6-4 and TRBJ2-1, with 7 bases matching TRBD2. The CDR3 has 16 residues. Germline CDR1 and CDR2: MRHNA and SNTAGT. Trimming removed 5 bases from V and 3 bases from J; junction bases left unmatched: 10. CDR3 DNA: TGTGCCAGCAGTCCCGCACCAGCGGGGTTCTACAATGAGCAGTTCTTC. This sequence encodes CASSPAPAGFYNEQFF.

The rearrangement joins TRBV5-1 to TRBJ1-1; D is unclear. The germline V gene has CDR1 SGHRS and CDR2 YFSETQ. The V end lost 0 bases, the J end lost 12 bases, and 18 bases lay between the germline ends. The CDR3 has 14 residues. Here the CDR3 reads CASSLEGSWAETFF. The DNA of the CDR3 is TGCGCCAGCAGCTTGGAAGGGAGTTGGGCGGAAACTTTCTTT.

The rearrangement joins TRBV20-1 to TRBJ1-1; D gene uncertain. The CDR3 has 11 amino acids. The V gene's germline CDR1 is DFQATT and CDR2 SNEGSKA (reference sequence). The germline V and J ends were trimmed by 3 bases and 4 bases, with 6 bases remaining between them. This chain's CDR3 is CSASGSTEAFF. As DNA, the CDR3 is TGCAGTGCTAGCGGGAGCACTGAAGCTTTCTTT.

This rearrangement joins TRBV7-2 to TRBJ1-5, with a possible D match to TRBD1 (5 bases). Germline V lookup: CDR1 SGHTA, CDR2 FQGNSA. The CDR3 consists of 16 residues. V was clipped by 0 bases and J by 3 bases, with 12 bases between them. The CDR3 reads CASSLAPTAINQPQHF. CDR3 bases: TGTGCCAGCAGCTTAGCCCCGACAGCGATCAATCAGCCCCAGCATTTT.

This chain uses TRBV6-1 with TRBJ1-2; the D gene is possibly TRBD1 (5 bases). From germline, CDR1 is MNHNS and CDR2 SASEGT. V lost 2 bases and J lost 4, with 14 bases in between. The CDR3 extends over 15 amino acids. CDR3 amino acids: CASSEWGRGPYGYTF. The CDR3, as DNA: TGTGCCAGCAGTGAATGGGGTAGGGGTCCCTATGGCTACACCTTC.

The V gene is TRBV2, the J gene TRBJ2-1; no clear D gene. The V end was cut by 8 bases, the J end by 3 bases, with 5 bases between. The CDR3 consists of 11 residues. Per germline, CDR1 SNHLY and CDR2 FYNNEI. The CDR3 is CASGYYNEQFF. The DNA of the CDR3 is TGTGCCAGCGGGTACTACAATGAGCAGTTCTTC.

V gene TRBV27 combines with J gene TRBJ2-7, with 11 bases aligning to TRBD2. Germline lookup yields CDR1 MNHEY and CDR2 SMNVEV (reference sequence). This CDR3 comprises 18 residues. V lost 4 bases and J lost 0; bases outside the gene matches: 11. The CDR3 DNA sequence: TGTGCCAGCAGTTCCGATACCGGACTAGCGGGCCCCTCCTACGAGCAGTACTTC. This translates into CASSSDTGLAGPSYEQYF.

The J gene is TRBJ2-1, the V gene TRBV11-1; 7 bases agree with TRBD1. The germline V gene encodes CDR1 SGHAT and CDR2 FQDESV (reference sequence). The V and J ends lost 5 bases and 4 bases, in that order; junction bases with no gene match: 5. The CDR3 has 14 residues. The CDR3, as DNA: TGTGCCAGCAGCCCCCTGGACAGGTACAATGAGCAGTTCTTC. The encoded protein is CASSPLDRYNEQFF.

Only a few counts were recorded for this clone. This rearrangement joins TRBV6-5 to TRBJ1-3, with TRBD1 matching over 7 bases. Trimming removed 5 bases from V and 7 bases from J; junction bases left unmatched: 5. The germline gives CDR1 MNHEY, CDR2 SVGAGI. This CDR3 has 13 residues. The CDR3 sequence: CASSPDRSNTIYF. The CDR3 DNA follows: TGTGCCAGCAGTCCGGACAGGTCGAACACCATATATTTT.

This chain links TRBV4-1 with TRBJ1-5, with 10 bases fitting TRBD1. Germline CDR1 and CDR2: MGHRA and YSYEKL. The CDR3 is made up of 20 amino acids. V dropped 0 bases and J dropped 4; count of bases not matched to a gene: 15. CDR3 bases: TGCGCCAGCAGCCAAGAACATGGTCCGACAGGGGGCCCCCAAAATCAGCCCCAGCATTTT. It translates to CASSQEHGPTGGPQNQPQHF.

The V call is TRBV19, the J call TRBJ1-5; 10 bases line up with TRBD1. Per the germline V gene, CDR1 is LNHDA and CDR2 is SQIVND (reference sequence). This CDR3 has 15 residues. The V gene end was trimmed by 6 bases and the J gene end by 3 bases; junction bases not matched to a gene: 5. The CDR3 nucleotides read TGTGCCAGTAGCCGACAGGGGGCAAACAATCAGCCCCAGCATTTT. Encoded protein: CASSRQGANNQPQHF.

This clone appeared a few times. CDR3 protein: CASSDTSNQPQHF. The CDR3 DNA follows: TGTGCCAGCAGTGACACTAGCAATCAGCCCCAGCATTTT. V usage is TRBV6-1 and J usage is TRBJ1-5; D is unresolved. The CDR3 has 13 residues. The V and J ends lost 3 bases and 0 bases respectively, with 3 bases between them. The germline gives CDR1 MNHNS, CDR2 SASEGT.

This CDR3 is CASSLNRRVVGNTQYF. Written as DNA, the CDR3 is TGTGCCAGCAGCTTAAACAGGAGAGTTGTGGGGAATACGCAGTATTTT. The chain couples TRBV2 to TRBJ2-3, with a possible D match to TRBD1 (5 bases). V lost 6 bases and J 7 bases, leaving 23 bases between the germline ends. This CDR3 contains 16 residues. Germline CDR1 and CDR2: SNHLY and FYNNEI.

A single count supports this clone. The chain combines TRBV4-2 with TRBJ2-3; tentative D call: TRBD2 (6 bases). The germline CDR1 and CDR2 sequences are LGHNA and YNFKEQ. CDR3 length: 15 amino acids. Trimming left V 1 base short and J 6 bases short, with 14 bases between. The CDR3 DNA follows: TGTGCCAGCAGCCAAGGGGGGACTGGGTTCGATACGCAGTATTTT. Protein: CASSQGGTGFDTQYF.

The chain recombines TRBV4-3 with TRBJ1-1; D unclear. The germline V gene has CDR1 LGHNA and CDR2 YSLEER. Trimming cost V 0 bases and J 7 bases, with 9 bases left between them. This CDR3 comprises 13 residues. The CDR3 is CASSQDLRSEAFF. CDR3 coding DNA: TGCGCCAGCAGCCAAGATCTAAGGAGTGAAGCTTTCTTT.

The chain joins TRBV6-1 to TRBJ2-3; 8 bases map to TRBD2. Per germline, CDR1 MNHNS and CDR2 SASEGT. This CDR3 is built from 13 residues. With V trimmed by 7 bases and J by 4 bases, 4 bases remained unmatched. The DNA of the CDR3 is TGTGCCAGCAAAAAAGCGGGAGCAGATACGCAGTATTTT. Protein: CASKKAGADTQYF.

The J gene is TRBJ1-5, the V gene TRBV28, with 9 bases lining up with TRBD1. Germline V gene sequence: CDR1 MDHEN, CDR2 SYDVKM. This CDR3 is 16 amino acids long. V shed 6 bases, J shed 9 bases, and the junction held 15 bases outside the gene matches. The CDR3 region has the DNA TGTGCCAGCAGCAGGGGACAGGGCAGGATGGGGAGGCCCCAGCATTTT. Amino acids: CASSRGQGRMGRPQHF.

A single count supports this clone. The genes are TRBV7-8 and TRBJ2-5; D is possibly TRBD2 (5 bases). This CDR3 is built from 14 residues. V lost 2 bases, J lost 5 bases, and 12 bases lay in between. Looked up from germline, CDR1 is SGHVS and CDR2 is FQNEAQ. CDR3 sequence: CASSLQTGGETQYF. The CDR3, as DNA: TGTGCCAGCAGCTTACAGACGGGCGGGGAGACCCAGTACTTC.